This T cell receptor (beta chain) was observed in a study of cytomegalovirus exposure and HLA in healthy donors. As for the study in general: In terms of ancestry, the Caucasian-associated cluster contained more than 65% of the approximately 430 genotyped donors.

The study's findings and limits: Cytomegalovirus association was assigned to about 150 TCR beta chains.

Use of 60 Vbeta and 13 Jbeta primers characterized the PCR. Clones were read by immunoSEQ multiplex PCR, and TCRdb kept only the in-frame ones, dropping some. The sample has about 220,000 clones; under 80% are singletons. Comments on this clone: Antigen: not known.

V shed 7 bases, J shed 0 bases, and the junction held 9 bases outside the gene matches. The germline V gene has CDR1 GTSNPN and CDR2 SVGIG (reference sequence). CDR3 length: 15 residues. The sequenced sample consisted of PBMCs. This chain links TRBV30 with TRBJ1-3, with 7 bases that match TRBD1. This TCR was sampled from a woman aged 25 to 39 in good health and CMV-seronegative. CDR3 residues: CAYRTGPFSGNTIYF. CDR3 DNA sequence: TGTGCCTACAGGACAGGACCCTTCTCTGGAAACACCATATATTTT. Looking up the rest from reference TRBV30 and TRBJ1-3 gives the full variable domain: SQTIHQWPATLVQPVGSPLSLECTVEGTSNPNLYWYRQAAGRGLQLLFYSVGIGQISSEVPQNLSASRPQDRQFILSSKKLLLSDSGFYLCAYRTGPFSGNTIYFGEGSWLTVV.